What follows describes a single TCR beta chain. Its antigen is as yet unknown. Naive CD8 isolation took CD45RO-negative cells positively selected for CCR7 and excluded terminally differentiated effector memory CD45RA+ cells. Donors were healthy HIV-negative adults without recent acute infections or vaccinations. This sample was taken from a study of shared clonotypes between healthy human individuals. Study results and limitations: The study's rarefaction showed incomplete sorted-subset sequencing despite large depth. Around 5% was the fraction of naive CD4 clonotypes found shared across four donors.

The run depth of the assay was deep. TCRdb's copy holds only in-frame clones and misses some; the assay was immunoSEQ multiplex PCR. The sample lists millions of clones, about 95% seen once, with roughly 1% in the top ten. CDR3 length equals 17 residues. Germline CDR1 SGHDN, CDR2 FVKESK. The V end lost 0 bases, the J end lost 5 bases, and 14 bases lay between the germline ends. The sequenced sample was naive CD8+ T cells sorted from blood. The clonotype comes from a man between 18 and 29 years old in good health. This chain joins TRBV14 and TRBJ1-6, with D perhaps matching TRBD1 (6 bases). The chain's CDR3 is CASSQEVMAGDNSPLHF. In DNA, the CDR3 is TGTGCCAGCAGCCAAGAGGTTATGGCAGGGGATAATTCACCCCTCCACTTT.